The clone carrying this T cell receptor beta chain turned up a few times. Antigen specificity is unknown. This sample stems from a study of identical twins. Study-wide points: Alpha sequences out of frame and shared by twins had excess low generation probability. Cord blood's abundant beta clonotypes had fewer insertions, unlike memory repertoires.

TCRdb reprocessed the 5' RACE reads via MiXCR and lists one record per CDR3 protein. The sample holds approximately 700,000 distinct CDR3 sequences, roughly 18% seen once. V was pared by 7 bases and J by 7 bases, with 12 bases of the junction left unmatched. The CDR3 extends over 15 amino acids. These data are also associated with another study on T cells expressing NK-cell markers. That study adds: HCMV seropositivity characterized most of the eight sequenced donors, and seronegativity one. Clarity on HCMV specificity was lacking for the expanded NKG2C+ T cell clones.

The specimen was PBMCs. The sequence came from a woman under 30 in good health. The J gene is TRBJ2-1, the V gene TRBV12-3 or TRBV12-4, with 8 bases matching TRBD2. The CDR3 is CASTPGLVKSNEQFF. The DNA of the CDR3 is TGTGCCAGCACTCCGGGACTAGTAAAGTCTAATGAGCAGTTCTTC.